One T cell receptor beta chain is described in this entry. Its antigen is not identified. TCR beta libraries were prepared from cDNA with unique molecular identifiers. MiXCR, applied by TCRdb to the PCR reads, yields one record per CDR3 protein. The table lists approximately 350,000 distinct CDR3 sequences, less than 35% of them singletons, with about an eighth in the top ten. Between the trimmed V and J ends, which lost 8 bases and 0 bases, there was a span of 15 bases. Germline lookup yields CDR1 SQVTM and CDR2 ANQGSEA. The CDR3 has 14 amino acids. This specimen belongs to a study of post-analysis software for immune sequencing data. At the level of the study: Relapsing-remitting, secondary progressive and progressive-relapsing forms made up the multiple sclerosis disease courses. Study-wide findings and caveats: Higher frequency in patients than in controls was seen for five TRBV segments, with TRBV5-6, TRBV5-1 and TRBV20-1 among them. Controls' normalized Chao1 diversity significantly exceeded that of multiple sclerosis patients.

This clonotype originated in a girl aged 5-17 years with multiple sclerosis. The J gene is TRBJ2-3, the V gene TRBV29-1, with D perhaps matching TRBD2 (6 bases). The sequenced sample was blood. This CDR3 reads CSFRRGSSTDTQYF. CDR3 nucleotide sequence: TGCAGCTTCCGCCGGGGGTCTAGCACAGATACGCAGTATTTT.